This T cell receptor beta chain was obtained from a study of shared clonotypes between healthy human individuals. TCRdb keeps only in-frame clones here, not all; method: immunoSEQ multiplex PCR. The sample holds approximately 1,000,000 clones, around three quarters seen once. This CDR3 contains 15 residues. V lost 1 base and J lost 4; bases outside the gene matches: 5. The V gene's germline CDR1 is SEHNR and CDR2 FQNEAQ (reference sequence). On this clone itself: Its cognate antigen is unknown.

Whole-study results and caveats: Sequencing depth was expected to affect clonotype sharing among donors.

Input material: memory CD4+ T cells from PBMCs. Subset described: CD45RA-negative fraction. The TCR sequence derives from a man between 18 and 29 years old in good health. Some clones in this sample may be carry-over from other donors' samples. The chain employs TRBV7-9 and TRBJ2-5; 8 nucleotides line up with TRBD1. This CDR3 reads CASSLGTGFRETQYF. The CDR3 DNA follows: TGTGCCAGCAGCTTAGGGACAGGGTTCCGAGAGACCCAGTACTTC.